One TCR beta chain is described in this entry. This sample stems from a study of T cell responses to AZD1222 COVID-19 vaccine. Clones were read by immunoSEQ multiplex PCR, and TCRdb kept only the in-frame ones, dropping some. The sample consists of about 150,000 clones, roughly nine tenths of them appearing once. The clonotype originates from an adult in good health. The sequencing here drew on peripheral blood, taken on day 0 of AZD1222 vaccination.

The CDR3 sequence: CASSQVRGAGAFF. DNA for the CDR3: TGCGCCAGCAGCCAAGTCCGGGGGGCAGGTGCTTTCTTT. The V gene is TRBV4-1, the J gene TRBJ1-1; D is possibly TRBD1 (6 bases). Trimming took 1 base from V and 11 from J, leaving 14 bases between them. This CDR3 has 13 residues. Germline V gene sequence: CDR1 MGHRA, CDR2 YSYEKL.